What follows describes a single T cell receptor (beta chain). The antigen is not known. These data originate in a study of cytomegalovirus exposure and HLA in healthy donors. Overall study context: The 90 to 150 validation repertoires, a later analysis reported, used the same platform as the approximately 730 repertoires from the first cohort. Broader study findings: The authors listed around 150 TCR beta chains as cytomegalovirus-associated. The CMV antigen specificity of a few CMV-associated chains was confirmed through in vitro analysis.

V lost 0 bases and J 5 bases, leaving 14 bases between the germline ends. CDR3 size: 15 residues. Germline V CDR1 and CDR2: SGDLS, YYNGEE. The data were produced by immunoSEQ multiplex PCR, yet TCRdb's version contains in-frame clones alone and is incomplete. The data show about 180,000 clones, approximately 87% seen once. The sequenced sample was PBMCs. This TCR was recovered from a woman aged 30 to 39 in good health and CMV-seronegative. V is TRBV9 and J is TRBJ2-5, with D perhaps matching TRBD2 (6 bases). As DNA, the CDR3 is TGTGCCAGCAGCGTAGGGGAAGCGGGCCTCGAGACCCAGTACTTC. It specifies CASSVGEAGLETQYF.